This T cell receptor beta chain was identified during a study of control samples from healthy donors and cancer patients. The protocol was immunoSEQ multiplex PCR, while the TCRdb copy is restricted to in-frame clones and leaves out a portion. The sample lists about 140,000 clones, 92% occurring once. CDR1 and CDR2 from the germline V gene are SGHDN and FVKESK. The CDR3 sequence is 14 residues long. The V and J ends lost 1 base and 6 bases respectively, with 12 bases between them. This clonotype was obtained from a man aged 25-40 years in good health. Sequencing was performed on blood. V gene TRBV14 combines with J gene TRBJ1-1, with D hard to call. The CDR3 protein is CASSQVIFLSEAFF. The CDR3 region has the DNA TGTGCCAGCAGCCAAGTTATTTTCTTGTCTGAAGCTTTCTTT.